This T cell receptor (beta chain) stems from a study of beta chain features in type 1 diabetes. Investigators reverse transcribed all isolated RNA, so they sequenced expressed TCRB transcripts. Sequenced by immunoSEQ multiplex PCR; TCRdb stores in-frame clones only, minus some. Counted here are 250,000 to 350,000 clones, about 15% occurring once; the ten biggest clones make up 6.7%. This clone has a handful of counts. V lost 8 bases and J lost 10, with 20 bases in between. The CDR3 sequence is 13 residues long. The clonotype was recovered from a man aged 25 to 40 in good health. The chain combines TRBV6-7 with TRBJ1-1, with no clear D. TRBV6-7 qualifies as an ORF whose function is uncertain. Material: central memory CD4+ T cells from blood. CDR3 amino acids: CASLLDGVRRAFF. CDR3 DNA: TGTGCCAGCCTCCTCGACGGGGTGCGGCGAGCTTTCTTT.